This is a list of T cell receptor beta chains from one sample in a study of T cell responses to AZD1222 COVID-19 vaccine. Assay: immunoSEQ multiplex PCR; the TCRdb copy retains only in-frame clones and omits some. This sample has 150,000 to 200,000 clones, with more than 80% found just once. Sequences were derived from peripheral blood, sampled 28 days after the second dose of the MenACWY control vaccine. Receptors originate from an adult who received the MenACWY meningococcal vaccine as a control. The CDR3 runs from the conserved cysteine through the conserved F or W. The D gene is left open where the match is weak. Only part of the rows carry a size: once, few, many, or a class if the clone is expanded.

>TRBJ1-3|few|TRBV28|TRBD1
CASSLLYPGTAGNTIYF
TGTGCCAGCAGTTTACTCTATCCCGGGACAGCTGGAAACACCATATATTTT
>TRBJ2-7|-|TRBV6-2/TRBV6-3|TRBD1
CASSVFGTGATYEQYF
TGTGCCAGCAGTGTATTCGGGACAGGGGCAACCTACGAGCAGTACTTC
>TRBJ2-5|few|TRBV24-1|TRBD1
CATSEITGGLRETQYF
TGTGCCACCAGTGAAATCACAGGGGGTCTGAGAGAGACCCAGTACTTC
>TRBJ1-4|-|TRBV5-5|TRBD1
CASGNPGQGNEKLFF
TGTGCCAGCGGGAACCCGGGACAGGGTAACGAAAAACTGTTTTTT
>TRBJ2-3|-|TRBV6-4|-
CASSDLTDTQYF
TGTGCCAGCAGTGACTTGACAGATACGCAGTATTTT
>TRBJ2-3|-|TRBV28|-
CASSFTDTQYF
TGTGCCAGCAGTTTCACAGATACGCAGTATTTT
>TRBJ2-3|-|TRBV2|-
CASSALAGLTDTQYF
TGTGCCAGCTCTGCTTTGGCAGGGTTAACAGATACGCAGTATTTT
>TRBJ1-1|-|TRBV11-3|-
CASSPGGGRDTEAFF
TGTGCCAGCAGCCCTGGAGGGGGGAGGGACACTGAAGCTTTCTTT
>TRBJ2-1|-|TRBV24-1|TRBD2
CATSWTSGSRYEQFF
TGTGCCACCAGTTGGACTAGCGGGAGTCGGTATGAGCAGTTCTTC
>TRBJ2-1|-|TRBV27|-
CASSFQGVGYNEQFF
TGTGCCAGCAGTTTTCAGGGAGTAGGTTACAATGAGCAGTTCTTC
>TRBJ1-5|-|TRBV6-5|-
CASEGSYSNQPQHF
TGTGCCAGCGAGGGCAGTTATAGCAATCAGCCCCAGCATTTT
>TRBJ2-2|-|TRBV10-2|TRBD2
CATPGLAGSGELFF
TGCGCCACCCCGGGACTAGCGGGATCCGGGGAGCTGTTTTTT
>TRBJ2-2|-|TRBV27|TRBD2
CASTRGGAAGELFF
TGTGCCAGCACCCGGGGGGGGGCGGCCGGGGAGCTGTTTTTT
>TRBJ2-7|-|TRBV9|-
CASSRGTALFYEQYF
TGTGCCAGCAGCCGGGGGACAGCGTTATTCTACGAGCAGTACTTC
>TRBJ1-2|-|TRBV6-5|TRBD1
CASSPRTGSAYGYTF
TGTGCCAGCAGTCCCCGGACAGGATCGGCGTATGGCTACACCTTC
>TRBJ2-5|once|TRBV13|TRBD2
CASSPQGLAGETQYF
TGTGCCAGCAGCCCCCAGGGACTAGCGGGAGAGACCCAGTACTTC
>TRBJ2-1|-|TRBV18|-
CASSPQPLGVHNEQFF
TGTGCCAGCTCACCACAACCCCTAGGAGTGCACAATGAGCAGTTCTTC
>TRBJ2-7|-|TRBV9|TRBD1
CASSVTTQGLEQYF
TGTGCCAGCAGCGTAACAACACAGGGGCTTGAGCAGTACTTC
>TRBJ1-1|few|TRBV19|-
CAARLPGQPLTEAFF
TGTGCCGCCCGACTCCCCGGGCAGCCCCTCACTGAAGCTTTCTTT
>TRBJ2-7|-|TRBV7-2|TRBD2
CASSLLAGGPNEQYF
TGTGCCAGCAGCTTACTGGCGGGAGGGCCCAACGAGCAGTACTTC
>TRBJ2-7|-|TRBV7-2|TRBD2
CASSLTSVSYEQYF
TGTGCCAGCAGCCTGACTAGCGTCTCCTACGAGCAGTACTTC
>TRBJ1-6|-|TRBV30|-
CAWSDPREPNSPLHF
TGTGCCTGGAGTGATCCGCGAGAGCCAAATTCACCCCTCCACTTT
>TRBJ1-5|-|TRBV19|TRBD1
CASSIQGATQPQHF
TGTGCCAGTAGTATACAGGGGGCAACGCAGCCCCAGCATTTT
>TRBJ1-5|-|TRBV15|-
CATSRDDQPQHF
TGTGCCACCAGCAGAGATGATCAGCCCCAGCATTTT
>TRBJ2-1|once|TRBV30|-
CAFGGWSSYNEQFF
TGTGCCTTTGGGGGGTGGAGCTCCTACAATGAGCAGTTCTTC
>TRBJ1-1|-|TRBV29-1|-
CSVEDQMEPPEAFF
TGCAGCGTTGAAGATCAAATGGAACCCCCTGAAGCTTTCTTT
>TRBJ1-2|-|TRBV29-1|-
CSVGEYHGYTF
TGCAGCGTTGGAGAATATCATGGCTACACCTTC
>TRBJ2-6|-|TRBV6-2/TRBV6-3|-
CASSYPAGSGANVLTF
TGTGCCAGCAGTTACCCCGCAGGCTCTGGGGCCAACGTCCTGACTTTC
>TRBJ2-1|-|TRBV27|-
CASRRVAGYNEQFF
TGTGCCAGCAGACGGGTAGCCGGTTACAATGAGCAGTTCTTC
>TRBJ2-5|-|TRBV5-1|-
CASSPGVQETQYF
TGCGCCAGCAGCCCAGGGGTCCAAGAGACCCAGTACTTC
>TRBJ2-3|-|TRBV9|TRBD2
CASSVGTSGRTDTQYF
TGTGCCAGCAGCGTGGGGACTAGCGGGAGGACAGATACGCAGTATTTT
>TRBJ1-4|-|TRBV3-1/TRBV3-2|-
CASSQDRGATNEKLFF
TGTGCCAGCAGCCAAGATCGGGGTGCAACTAATGAAAAACTGTTTTTT
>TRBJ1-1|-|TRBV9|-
CASSVGPLNTEAFF
TGTGCCAGCAGCGTGGGACCGCTGAACACTGAAGCTTTCTTT
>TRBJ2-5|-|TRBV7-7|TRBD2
CASTPLRDYTQETQYF
TGTGCTAGCACCCCCCTCCGGGACTACACCCAAGAGACCCAGTACTTC
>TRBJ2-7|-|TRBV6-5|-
CATGKGYYEQYF
TGTGCCACTGGCAAGGGTTACTACGAGCAGTACTTC
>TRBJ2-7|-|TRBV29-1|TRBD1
CSVGLGQGAREQYF
TGCAGCGTTGGTCTAGGACAGGGGGCGCGCGAGCAGTACTTC
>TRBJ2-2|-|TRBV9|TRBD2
CASSVRTSGSTGELFF
TGTGCCAGCAGCGTTAGGACTAGCGGGTCGACCGGGGAGCTGTTTTTT
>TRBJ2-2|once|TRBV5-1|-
CASSRTVNLNTGELFF
TGCGCCAGCAGCCGGACCGTAAACTTGAACACCGGGGAGCTGTTTTTT
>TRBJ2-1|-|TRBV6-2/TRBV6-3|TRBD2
CASSYSAGGLNYEQFF
TGTGCCAGCAGTTATTCCGCGGGAGGACTAAACTATGAGCAGTTCTTC
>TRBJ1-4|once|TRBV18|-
CASSHGTGNEKLFF
TGTGCCAGCTCACACGGGACCGGGAATGAAAAACTGTTTTTT
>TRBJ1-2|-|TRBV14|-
CASSQTRTGGYTF
TGTGCCAGCAGCCAAACCCGGACCGGAGGCTACACCTTC
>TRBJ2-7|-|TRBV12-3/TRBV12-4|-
CASSFSGVYEQYF
TGTGCCAGCAGTTTTTCAGGGGTTTACGAGCAGTACTTC
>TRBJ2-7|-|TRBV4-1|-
CASSQGLGSLYEQYF
TGCGCCAGCAGCCAAGGGTTAGGATCTTTGTACGAGCAGTACTTC
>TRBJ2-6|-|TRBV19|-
CASSRGQASGANVLTF
TGTGCCAGTAGTAGAGGGCAGGCCTCTGGGGCCAACGTCCTGACTTTC
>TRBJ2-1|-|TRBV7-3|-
CASSSIASSYNEQFF
TGTGCCAGCAGCTCAATAGCGAGCTCCTACAATGAGCAGTTCTTC
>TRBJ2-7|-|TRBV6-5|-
CASSSRGGPYEQYF
TGTGCCAGCAGCTCGAGGGGTGGCCCCTACGAGCAGTACTTC
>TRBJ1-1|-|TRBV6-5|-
CASSGTVIGYTEAFF
TGTGCCAGCAGCGGCACAGTGATCGGGTACACTGAAGCTTTCTTT
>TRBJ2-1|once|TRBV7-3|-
CASSLKADSYNEQFF
TGTGCCAGCAGCTTAAAAGCTGACTCCTACAATGAGCAGTTCTTC
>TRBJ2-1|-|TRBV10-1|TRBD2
CASGTSGIVAQFF
TGCGCCAGCGGTACTAGCGGGATAGTTGCGCAGTTCTTC
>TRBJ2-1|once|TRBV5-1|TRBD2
CASSLNRLATPYNEQFF
TGCGCCAGCAGCTTGAACCGACTAGCGACCCCTTACAATGAGCAGTTCTTC
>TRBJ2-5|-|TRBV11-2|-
CASSYFRATQYF
TGTGCCAGCAGCTACTTTCGAGCGACCCAGTACTTC
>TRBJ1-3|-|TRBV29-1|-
CSVQAWGTTGNTIYF
TGCAGCGTCCAAGCGTGGGGCACCACTGGAAACACCATATATTTT
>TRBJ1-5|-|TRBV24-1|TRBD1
CATSDMWDRERSNQPQHF
TGTGCCACCAGTGATATGTGGGACAGGGAGAGAAGCAATCAGCCCCAGCATTTT